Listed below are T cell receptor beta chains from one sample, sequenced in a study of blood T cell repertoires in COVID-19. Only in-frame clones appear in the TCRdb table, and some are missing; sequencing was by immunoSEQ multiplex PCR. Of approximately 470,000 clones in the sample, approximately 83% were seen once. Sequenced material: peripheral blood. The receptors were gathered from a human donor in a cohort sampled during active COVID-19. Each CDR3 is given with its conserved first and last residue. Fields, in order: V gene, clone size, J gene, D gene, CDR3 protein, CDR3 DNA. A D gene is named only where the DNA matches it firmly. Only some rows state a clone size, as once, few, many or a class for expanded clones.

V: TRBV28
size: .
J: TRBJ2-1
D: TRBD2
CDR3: CASSDFSGTLIYNEQFF
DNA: TGTGCCAGCAGTGACTTTAGCGGGACCCTTATTTACAATGAGCAGTTCTTC

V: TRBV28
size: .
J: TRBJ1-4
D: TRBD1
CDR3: CASGQGNEKLFF
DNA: TGTGCCAGTGGACAGGGAAATGAAAAACTGTTTTTT

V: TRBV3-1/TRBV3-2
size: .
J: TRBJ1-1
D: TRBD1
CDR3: CASSQPAQGATEAFF
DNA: TGTGCCAGCAGCCAACCGGCACAGGGGGCCACTGAAGCTTTCTTT

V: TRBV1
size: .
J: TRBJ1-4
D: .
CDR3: CTSTIRQATGEKLFF
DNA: TGCACCAGCACAATTAGACAGGCAACAGGTGAAAAACTGTTTTTT

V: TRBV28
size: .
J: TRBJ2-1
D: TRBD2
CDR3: CASSYRTSGNNEQFF
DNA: TGTGCCAGCAGTTACCGGACTAGCGGTAACAATGAGCAGTTCTTC

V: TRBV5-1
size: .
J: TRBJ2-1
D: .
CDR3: CASSLGERVHYNEQFF
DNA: TGCGCCAGCAGCTTGGGTGAGCGAGTTCATTACAATGAGCAGTTCTTC

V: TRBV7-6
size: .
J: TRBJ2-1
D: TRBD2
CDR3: CASSQGSGTGNEQFF
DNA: TGTGCCAGCAGCCAAGGTAGCGGGACGGGCAATGAGCAGTTCTTC

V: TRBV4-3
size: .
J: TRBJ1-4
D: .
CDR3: CASSLSGAAEKLFF
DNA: TGCGCCAGCAGCTTGTCGGGAGCCGCCGAAAAACTGTTTTTT

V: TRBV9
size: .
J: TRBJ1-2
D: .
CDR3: CASSPDSLPYGYTF
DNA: TGTGCCAGCAGCCCGGACAGTCTTCCCTATGGCTACACCTTC

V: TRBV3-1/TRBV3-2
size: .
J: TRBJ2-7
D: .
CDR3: CASMGGPLYEQYF
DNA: TGTGCCAGCATGGGCGGGCCCCTCTACGAGCAGTACTTC

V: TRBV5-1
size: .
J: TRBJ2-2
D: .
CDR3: CASRFQGSGELFF
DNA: TGCGCCAGCAGATTTCAGGGATCCGGGGAGCTGTTTTTT

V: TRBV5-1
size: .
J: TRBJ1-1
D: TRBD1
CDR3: CASSTQMTGEQEAFF
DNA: TGCGCCAGCAGCACCCAGATGACAGGGGAGCAAGAAGCTTTCTTT

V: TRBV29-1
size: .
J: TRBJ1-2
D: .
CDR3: CSVDTEPTNYGYTF
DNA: TGCAGCGTTGATACAGAACCAACTAACTATGGCTACACCTTC

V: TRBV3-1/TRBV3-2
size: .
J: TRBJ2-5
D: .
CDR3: CASSQTLGGAQETQYF
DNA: TGTGCCAGCAGCCAGACTCTTGGAGGGGCACAAGAGACCCAGTACTTC

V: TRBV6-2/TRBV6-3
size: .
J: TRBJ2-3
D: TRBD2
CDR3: CASSYGAGGRADTQYF
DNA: TGTGCCAGCAGTTACGGTGCGGGAGGAAGGGCAGATACGCAGTATTTT

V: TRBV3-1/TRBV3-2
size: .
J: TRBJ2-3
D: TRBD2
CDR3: CASSRGLAGSTDTQYF
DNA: TGTGCCAGCAGCCGAGGACTAGCGGGTAGCACAGATACGCAGTATTTT

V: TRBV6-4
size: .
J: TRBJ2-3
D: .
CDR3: CASSDSALDTQYF
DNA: TGTGCCAGCAGTGACTCTGCGTTAGATACGCAGTATTTT

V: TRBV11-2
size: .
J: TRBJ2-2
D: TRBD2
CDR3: CASSLALAGNTGELFF
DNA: TGTGCCAGCAGCTTAGCACTAGCGGGAAACACCGGGGAGCTGTTTTTT

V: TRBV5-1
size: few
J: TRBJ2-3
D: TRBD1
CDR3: CASSLAGQGRRGDTQYF
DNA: TGCGCCAGCAGCTTGGCGGGACAGGGGAGGCGAGGGGATACGCAGTATTTT

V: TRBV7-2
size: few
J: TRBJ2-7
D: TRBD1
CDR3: CASSLDGTGGYEQYF
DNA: TGTGCCAGCAGCTTAGATGGGACAGGGGGCTACGAGCAGTACTTC

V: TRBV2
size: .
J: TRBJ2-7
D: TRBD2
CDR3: CASSGAGGSYEQYF
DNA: TGTGCCAGCAGTGGGGCGGGAGGGTCCTACGAGCAGTACTTC

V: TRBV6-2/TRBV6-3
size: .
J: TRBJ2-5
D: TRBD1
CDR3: CASSTDRGRSETQYF
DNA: TGTGCCAGCAGTACGGACAGGGGCCGGTCAGAGACCCAGTACTTC

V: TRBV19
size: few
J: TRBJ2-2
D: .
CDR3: CASSNPVAGELFF
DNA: TGTGCCAGTAGTAACCCCGTAGCCGGGGAGCTGTTTTTT

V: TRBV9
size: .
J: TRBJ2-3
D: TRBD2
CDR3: CASSVVGGGNTDTQYF
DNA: TGTGCCAGCAGCGTAGTAGGCGGGGGGAACACAGATACGCAGTATTTT

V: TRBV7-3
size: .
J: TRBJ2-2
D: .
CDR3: CASSPTGSSGIGELFF
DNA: TGTGCCAGCAGTCCCACGGGGTCTTCTGGCATCGGGGAGCTGTTTTTT

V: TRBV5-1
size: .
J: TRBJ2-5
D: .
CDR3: CASSSFSEASPRTQYF
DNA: TGCGCCAGCAGTTCATTCTCTGAAGCCTCCCCAAGGACCCAGTACTTC

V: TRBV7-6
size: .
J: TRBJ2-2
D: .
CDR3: CASSRTATGELFF
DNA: TGTGCCAGCAGCCGGACAGCCACCGGGGAGCTGTTTTTT

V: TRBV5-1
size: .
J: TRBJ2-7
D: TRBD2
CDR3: CASRTSGTSYEQYF
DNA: TGCGCCAGCAGGACTAGCGGGACCAGCTACGAGCAGTACTTC

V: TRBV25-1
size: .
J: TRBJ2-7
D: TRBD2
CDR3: CASSEGGRPLYEQYF
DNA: TGTGCCAGCAGTGAGGGCGGGAGGCCCCTATACGAGCAGTACTTC

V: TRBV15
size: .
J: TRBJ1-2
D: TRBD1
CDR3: CATSSPITGASGYTF
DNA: TGTGCCACCAGCAGTCCCATAACAGGGGCTTCGGGCTACACCTTC

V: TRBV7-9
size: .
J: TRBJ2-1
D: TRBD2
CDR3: CASSLLAGGYNEQFF
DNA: TGTGCCAGCAGCCTTCTAGCGGGAGGATACAATGAGCAGTTCTTC

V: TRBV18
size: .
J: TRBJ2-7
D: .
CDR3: CASSPSGSSEQYF
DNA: TGTGCCAGCTCACCTTCGGGGTCCAGCGAGCAGTACTTC

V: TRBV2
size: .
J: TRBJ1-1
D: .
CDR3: CASSELKGVEAFF
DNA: TGTGCCAGCAGTGAACTAAAGGGGGTTGAAGCTTTCTTT

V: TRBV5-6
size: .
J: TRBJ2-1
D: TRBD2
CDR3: CASSSAGGLDEQFF
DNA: TGTGCCAGCAGCTCAGCGGGAGGGCTCGATGAGCAGTTCTTC

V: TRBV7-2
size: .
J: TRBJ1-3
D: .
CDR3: CASSLVSFSGNTIYF
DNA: TGTGCCAGCAGCTTAGTGTCCTTCTCTGGAAACACCATATATTTT

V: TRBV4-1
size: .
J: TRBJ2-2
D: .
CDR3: CASSQGYRGGSGELFF
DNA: TGCGCCAGCAGCCAGGGTTACAGGGGGGGGTCCGGGGAGCTGTTTTTT

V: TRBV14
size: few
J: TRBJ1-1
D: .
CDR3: CASSQTRGTEAFF
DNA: TGTGCCAGCAGCCAGACAAGGGGCACTGAAGCTTTCTTT

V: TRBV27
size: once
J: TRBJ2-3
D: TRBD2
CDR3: CASSPGTSIPTQYF
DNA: TGTGCCAGCAGTCCCGGGACTAGCATCCCAACGCAGTATTTT

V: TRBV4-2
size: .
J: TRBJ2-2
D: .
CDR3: CASSTRTALSNTGELFF
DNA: TGTGCCAGCAGCACCAGGACAGCCCTTTCGAACACCGGGGAGCTGTTTTTT

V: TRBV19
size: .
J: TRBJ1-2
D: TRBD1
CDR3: CARDRGAHTF
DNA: TGTGCCAGGGACAGGGGGGCCCACACCTTC

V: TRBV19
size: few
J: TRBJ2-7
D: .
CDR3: CASSTDTIYEQYF
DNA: TGTGCCAGTAGTACGGACACGATCTACGAGCAGTACTTC

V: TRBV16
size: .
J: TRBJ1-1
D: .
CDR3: CASSQGSGRWDTEAFF
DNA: TGTGCCAGCAGCCAAGGTAGCGGGCGGTGGGACACTGAAGCTTTCTTT

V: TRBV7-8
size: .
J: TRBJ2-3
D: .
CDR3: CASSLRGSGDTQYF
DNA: TGTGCCAGCAGCTTAAGGGGGAGCGGAGATACGCAGTATTTT

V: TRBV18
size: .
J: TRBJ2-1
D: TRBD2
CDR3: CASSPPTSGRGEQFF
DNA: TGTGCCAGCTCACCACCGACTAGCGGGAGAGGGGAGCAGTTCTTC

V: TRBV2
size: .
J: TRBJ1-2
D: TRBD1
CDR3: CASRTGTGNGNYGYTF
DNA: TGTGCCAGCAGAACCGGGACAGGGAATGGGAACTATGGCTACACCTTC

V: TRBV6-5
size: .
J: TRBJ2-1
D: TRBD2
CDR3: CASSYRLAPYNEQFF
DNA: TGTGCCAGCAGTTATAGACTAGCCCCCTACAATGAGCAGTTCTTC

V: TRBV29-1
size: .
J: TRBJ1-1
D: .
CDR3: CSVTEGSGNTEAFF
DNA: TGCAGCGTAACCGAGGGATCCGGGAACACTGAAGCTTTCTTT

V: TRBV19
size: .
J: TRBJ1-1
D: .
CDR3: CASSIRSTGGEAEAFF
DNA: TGTGCCAGTAGTATTAGGTCGACAGGTGGTGAGGCTGAAGCTTTCTTT

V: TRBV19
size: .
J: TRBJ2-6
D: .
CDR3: CASSIDLSGANVLTF
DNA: TGTGCCAGTAGTATAGATCTATCTGGGGCCAACGTCCTGACTTTC

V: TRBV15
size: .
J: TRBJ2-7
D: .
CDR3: CATSRPTGTNYEQYF
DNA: TGTGCCACCAGCAGACCTACTGGCACTAACTACGAGCAGTACTTC